These T cell receptor beta chains were read from a single sample in a study of blood T cell repertoires in COVID-19. Sequencing used immunoSEQ multiplex PCR; TCRdb keeps in-frame clones, though not all of them. Counted here are about 200,000 clones, roughly 80% occurring once; the ten biggest clones make up 8% to 13%. Source material: peripheral blood. The receptors shown here come from a woman aged 80 or older with acute or convalescent COVID-19. Each CDR3 is given with its conserved first and last residue. Fields, in order: J gene, D gene, clone size, V gene, CDR3 DNA, CDR3 protein. D genes are given only for firm matches. The size field is filled for only some rows; it gives once, few, many or a size class.

TRBJ2-7 NA once TRBV10-3 TGTGCCATCAGTGGAATAGCGGATACGGGGGAGCAGTACTTC CAISGIADTGEQYF
TRBJ1-6 TRBD1 NA TRBV30 TGTGCCTGGAGTCGGGACAGCTATAATTCACCCCTCCACTTT CAWSRDSYNSPLHF
TRBJ1-5 NA NA TRBV28 TGTGCCAGCACTCGACTTGATGGACAGCTTCAGCCCCAGCATTTT CASTRLDGQLQPQHF
TRBJ2-2 TRBD2 NA TRBV7-2 TGTGCCAGCAGCTTCGGTGCGGGGGGGGCCAGCGGGGAGCTGTTTTTT CASSFGAGGASGELFF
TRBJ2-6 NA NA TRBV4-3 TGCGCCAGCAGCCAAGATCCCTACAGAAACTCTGGGGCCAACGTCCTGACTTTC CASSQDPYRNSGANVLTF
TRBJ1-2 NA NA TRBV10-3 TGTGCCATCAGTGAGTCGAGGGGGATTGGTGGCTACACCTTC CAISESRGIGGYTF
TRBJ1-4 NA NA TRBV19 TGTGCCAGTACCGTCAGGGGCAGAGGAATTGAAAAACTGTTTTTT CASTVRGRGIEKLFF
TRBJ1-2 NA NA TRBV21-1 TGTGCCAGCAGCAGAAGATACCGGGACAGGCGTGGCTACACCTTC CASSRRYRDRRGYTF
TRBJ1-2 NA NA TRBV7-9 TGTGCCAGCAGCTTATTGTTGGGCATGTTAGATCATGGCTACACCTTC CASSLLLGMLDHGYTF
TRBJ1-4 TRBD1 NA TRBV11-2 TGTGCCAGCAGCACCAACAGGGGGCGAGTTGAAAAACTGTTTTTT CASSTNRGRVEKLFF
TRBJ2-7 NA NA TRBV10-1 TGCGCCAGCAGTGAGTCTCTAGGTTCCGAGCAGTACTTC CASSESLGSEQYF
TRBJ1-1 NA NA TRBV5-1 TGCGCCAGCAGCTCCCTGACAGGTTCGAACACTGAAGCTTTCTTT CASSSLTGSNTEAFF
TRBJ1-5 NA once TRBV7-2 TGTGCCAGCAGCTTAGCAGGCGGGAATCAGCCCCAGCATTTT CASSLAGGNQPQHF
TRBJ2-3 TRBD2 NA TRBV5-1 TGCGCCAGCACCCTCGGGGGAGCGGGAGTTAGCACAGATACGCAGTATTTT CASTLGGAGVSTDTQYF
TRBJ2-7 TRBD2 NA TRBV11-2 TGTGCCAGCAGCCAAAATAGCGGGGGGGCCGACGAGCAGTACTTC CASSQNSGGADEQYF
TRBJ1-2 NA NA TRBV21-1 TGTGCCAGCCGCCAGGGAGACAGGGGGGATGGCTACACCTTC CASRQGDRGDGYTF
TRBJ2-7 TRBD1 NA TRBV9 TGTGCCAGCAGCGTGGGACAGGGGGCCTACGAGCAGTACTTC CASSVGQGAYEQYF
TRBJ1-4 TRBD1 NA TRBV12-5 TGTGCTAGTGGTTTTGTTCGGACAGGGGGGAATGAAAAACTGTTTTTT CASGFVRTGGNEKLFF
TRBJ1-4 NA once TRBV18 TGTGCCAGCTCACTCACAGGAGCAACTAATGAAAAACTGTTTTTT CASSLTGATNEKLFF
TRBJ1-3 TRBD1 NA TRBV28 TGTGCCAGCAGCTTGGGAGGGACAGGGGGCTCTGGAAACACCATATATTTT CASSLGGTGGSGNTIYF
TRBJ1-1 NA NA TRBV28 TGTGCCAGCAACCTCCCTCTGGGGCAAGCTGAAGCTTTCTTT CASNLPLGQAEAFF
TRBJ2-7 NA NA TRBV18 TGTGCCAGCTCACCACAGGGGGACGACGAGCAGTACTTC CASSPQGDDEQYF
TRBJ1-2 TRBD1 NA TRBV6-1 TGTGCCAGCAGTGGGACAGGGGGCGAGGTGGTAAACTATGGCTACACCTTC CASSGTGGEVVNYGYTF
TRBJ2-5 NA NA TRBV3-1/TRBV3-2 TGTGCCAGCAGCCAAGATTGGCTCAGGGGCCAAGAGACCCAGTACTTC CASSQDWLRGQETQYF
TRBJ1-2 TRBD1 NA TRBV6-1 TGTGCCAGCAGTGACCCGGGACAGCTATATGGCTACACCTTC CASSDPGQLYGYTF
TRBJ2-7 TRBD1 few TRBV29-1 TGCAGCGTTGAGGGGACAGCACCTTCCTACGAGCAGTACTTC CSVEGTAPSYEQYF
TRBJ2-3 NA NA TRBV14 TGTGCCAGCAGCCAAGATCCGCTTGGGGGGATATCCAGGGATACGCAGTATTTT CASSQDPLGGISRDTQYF
TRBJ1-1 NA NA TRBV3-1/TRBV3-2 TGTGCCAGCAGCCAAGGCGGGATGAACACTGAAGCTTTCTTT CASSQGGMNTEAFF
TRBJ1-5 TRBD1 NA TRBV5-5 TGTGCCAGCAGCTTGTTGGGCGGGACAGGGACGATTAGCAATCAGCCCCAGCATTTT CASSLLGGTGTISNQPQHF
TRBJ1-6 TRBD1 NA TRBV9 TGTGCCAGCAGCCGAGGGGGCAATTCACCCCTCCACTTT CASSRGGNSPLHF
TRBJ1-6 NA NA TRBV6-6 TGTGCCAGCAGCCCCGCGGAAGGGAGTAATTCACCCCTCCACTTT CASSPAEGSNSPLHF
TRBJ2-5 NA NA TRBV18 TGTGCCAGCTCAAAAACATTTGCCGACCAAGAGACCCAGTACTTC CASSKTFADQETQYF
TRBJ1-4 TRBD1 NA TRBV6-5 TGTGCCAGCAGTTCCCCGGGACAGGGATTCGAAAAACTGTTTTTT CASSSPGQGFEKLFF
TRBJ2-3 TRBD2 NA TRBV28 TGTGCCAGCAGTCTGACTAGCACCAGCTCAAGCACAGATACGCAGTATTTT CASSLTSTSSSTDTQYF
TRBJ1-6 TRBD1 NA TRBV19 TGTGCCAGTAGTACGACAGGGAGGATGAACTCCTATAATTCACCCCTCCACTTT CASSTTGRMNSYNSPLHF
TRBJ2-3 NA NA TRBV21-1 TGTGCCAGCAGCTCCCCTAGAGTAGCGGGGCCGGCTAGCACAGATACGCAGTATTTT CASSSPRVAGPASTDTQYF
TRBJ1-3 NA NA TRBV12-2 TGTGCAAGTCGTTGTTTAGGCAGGGGGCGAAACACCATATATTTT CASRCLGRGRNTIYF
TRBJ1-1 NA NA TRBV10-3 TGTGCCATCCGCGGCTCGGGGAACACTGAAGCTTTCTTT CAIRGSGNTEAFF
TRBJ2-7 TRBD1 NA TRBV5-5 TGTGCCAGCAGCTTGGTGAGGACAGAGGCTCTGGGGACAGATCACTACGAGCAGTACTTC CASSLVRTEALGTDHYEQYF
TRBJ1-3 NA NA TRBV6-5 TGTGCCACCGGACGGGACTCTGGAAACACCATATATTTT CATGRDSGNTIYF
TRBJ1-6 TRBD1 NA TRBV7-9 TGTGCCAGCAGCTCGGAAGGGACAGGGTATCGTTCACCCCTCCACTTT CASSSEGTGYRSPLHF
TRBJ2-7 NA NA TRBV9 TGTGCCAGCAGCGTAGTCAGGGCCTCCTACGAGCAGTACTTC CASSVVRASYEQYF
TRBJ2-7 NA NA TRBV6-5 TGTGCCAGCAGTTACTATCGGCAGGCGGGGTACGAGCAGTACTTC CASSYYRQAGYEQYF
TRBJ1-2 TRBD1 NA TRBV12-3/TRBV12-4 TGTGCCAGCAGTGTCTTGACAGGGGAGGACTACACCTTC CASSVLTGEDYTF
TRBJ1-1 NA NA TRBV28 TGTGCCACCGGCGGGGGCGTCACTGAAGCTTTCTTT CATGGGVTEAFF
TRBJ1-3 NA NA TRBV7-2 TGTGCCAGCAGCTTAGGGGGCAGTCGCGAAGGAAACACCATATATTTT CASSLGGSREGNTIYF
TRBJ2-2 TRBD2 NA TRBV10-3 TGTGCCATCATCCCACTAGCGCAGAACACCGGGGAGCTGTTTTTT CAIIPLAQNTGELFF
TRBJ1-1 TRBD1 many TRBV11-3 TGTGCCAGCAGCCCCGGACAGGGGCGGGTTGCTTTCTTT CASSPGQGRVAFF
TRBJ2-1 TRBD2 NA TRBV3-1/TRBV3-2 TGTGCCAGCAGCCAAGATTTCGGGACTAGCGGGGCCAATGAGCAGTTCTTC CASSQDFGTSGANEQFF
TRBJ2-4 TRBD2 NA TRBV19 TGTGCCAGTAGTAGACAGGGACTAGCGGGAGCGGGAAACATTCAGTACTTC CASSRQGLAGAGNIQYF
TRBJ1-2 NA NA TRBV5-8 TGTGCCAGCAGTCGACAGTCTAACTATGGCTACACCTTC CASSRQSNYGYTF
TRBJ1-5 NA NA TRBV28 TGTGCCAGCAGTTTTCACCTCGACAGGCAGCCCCAGCATTTT CASSFHLDRQPQHF
TRBJ1-6 NA NA TRBV10-3 TGTGCCATCAGTGAAGCTGGGAGCTCCTATAATTCACCCCTCCACTTT CAISEAGSSYNSPLHF